This T cell receptor beta chain derives from a study of CD8 T cells in Susac syndrome. Germline CDR1 SQVTM, CDR2 ANQGSEA. V was shortened by 7 bases and J by 5 bases, with 15 bases between the two germline ends. There are 13 residues in the CDR3. Sequencing targeted TCR beta in T cells from blood (CD8+ and CD4+). A quantity of roughly 0.5 to 1 ug RNA underwent reverse transcription using random hexamers. An immunoSEQ multiplex PCR generated amplified TCR beta CDR3 products spanning 54 Vbeta and 13 Jbeta. TCRdb re-called the immunoSEQ multiplex PCR reads through MiXCR, storing one row per CDR3 protein. The sample records about 120,000 distinct CDR3 sequences, 80% to 95% being singletons.

The TCR was taken from a human donor in good health. Sequenced material: CD4+ T cells from PBMCs. V is TRBV29-1 and J is TRBJ2-1; possible D gene TRBD2, 7 bases. CDR3 sequence: CSAREGGHNEQFF. The DNA for the CDR3 is TGCAGCGCGAGGGAGGGGGGCCACAATGAGCAGTTCTTC.